One and the same sample provided the 27 T cell receptor beta chains below, sequenced in a study of blood T cells in healthy people across ages. Through a sample-barcoded 5' primer and a J-beta primer mix, a second PCR was run for roughly 6 to 12 cycles. TCRdb analysed the 5' RACE reads with MiXCR anew, one entry per CDR3 protein. Among a few hundred thousand distinct CDR3 sequences, about 28% were seen once, and the ten largest hold approximately 4%. Another study also made use of these data, one on T cells of mothers and their children.

Material for sequencing was blood. The origin of the receptors is a boy aged 2-9 years in good health.

The rearrangement joins TRBV12-3 or TRBV12-4 to TRBJ1-4; D gene unclear. CDR3 length: 15 amino acids. Trimming removed 1 base from V and 5 bases from J, with 11 bases in between. The CDR3 sequence is CASSLDSRPNEKLFF. The CDR3 DNA follows: TGTGCCAGCAGTTTAGACTCCCGACCAAATGAAAAACTGTTTTTT.

This rearrangement joins TRBV20-1 to TRBJ2-7; 10 bases agree with TRBD2. V dropped 1 base and J dropped 3; count of bases not matched to a gene: 9. CDR1 and CDR2 from the germline V gene are DFQATT and SNEGSKA (reference sequence). CDR3 length equals 16 residues. DNA for the CDR3: TGCAGTGCTAGAGGGAACGGACTAGCGGCTCACTACGAGCAGTACTTC. Translation: CSARGNGLAAHYEQYF.

The V gene is TRBV18, the J gene TRBJ1-4, with D perhaps TRBD1 (5 bases). Germline loops: CDR1 KGHSH, CDR2 LQKENI. Trimming shortened V by 5 bases and J by 8 bases, and 15 bases separated the two germline ends. The CDR3 runs to 14 residues. The CDR3: CASSVGQADEKLFF. The CDR3 nucleotides are TGTGCCAGCTCAGTGGGGCAGGCGGACGAAAAACTGTTTTTT.

The rearrangement joins TRBV12-3 or TRBV12-4 to TRBJ2-5; D ambiguous. With the DNA end fitting TRBJ2-1 better, the J assignment may be wrong. This CDR3 spans 13 amino acids. The DNA of the CDR3 is TGTGCCAGCAGTTTGTCAGACCTCAATGAGCAGTTCTTC. Encoded protein: CASSLSDLNEQFF.

The chain combines TRBV5-5 with TRBJ2-7, with D tentatively TRBD2 (5 bases). V lost 0 bases, J lost 3 bases, and 10 bases lay in between. This CDR3 region has 14 residues. Germline V gene sequence: CDR1 SGHKS, CDR2 YYEKEE (reference sequence). The CDR3 region is CASSLGEMGYEQYF. CDR3 sequence (DNA): TGTGCCAGCAGCTTGGGGGAGATGGGCTACGAGCAGTACTTC. The whole variable domain, remainder taken from reference TRBV5-5 and TRBJ2-7, is DAGVTQSPTHLIKTRGQQVTLRCSPISGHKSVSWYQQVLGQGPQFIFQYYEKEERGRGNFPDRFSARQFPNYSSELNVNALLLGDSALYLCASSLGEMGYEQYFGPGTRLTVT.

This clonotype was observed many times. The V call is TRBV7-3, the J call TRBJ2-5; unclear D gene. The CDR3 totals 15 residues. V was cut by 4 bases and J by 1 base, with 13 bases left in between. CDR1 is SGHTA and CDR2 is FQGTGA in the germline V gene. The CDR3 protein is CASSSTANSQETQYF. The CDR3 DNA sequence: TGTGCCAGCAGCTCGACGGCTAATTCCCAAGAGACCCAGTACTTC.

V and J are TRBV20-1 and TRBJ1-2; a weak D match, TRBD1 (5 bases). Trimming shortened V by 4 bases and J by 8 bases, and 23 bases separated the two germline ends. CDR1 and CDR2 from the germline V gene are DFQATT and SNEGSKA (reference sequence). This CDR3 region has 15 residues. The CDR3 sequence is CSATGGGVGVGGYTF. The CDR3 bases are TGCAGTGCTACGGGTGGAGGGGTGGGTGTTGGGGGCTACACCTTC.

This clonotype was found a few times. The J gene is TRBJ2-7, the V gene TRBV10-3; 11 bases agree with TRBD2. The CDR3 sequence is 14 residues long. Germline assignment: CDR1 ENHRY and CDR2 SYGVKD. V gave up 10 bases and J gave up 0 bases; unmatched junction bases: 5. In DNA form, the CDR3 reads TGTGCCACCGGGACTAGCGGTATCTCCTACGAGCAGTACTTC. Translating it yields CATGTSGISYEQYF.

The chain combines TRBV7-9 with TRBJ1-6; weak D call: TRBD1 (6 bases). The CDR3 is 15 residues long. Trimming left V 4 bases short and J 7 bases short, with 14 bases between. Germline V gene lookup returns CDR1 SEHNR and CDR2 FQNEAQ (reference sequence). The CDR3 nucleotides read TGTGCCAGCAGCTCGGTCGGGGGGCTGAATTCACCCCTCCACTTT. This translates into CASSSVGGLNSPLHF.

The chain combines TRBV7-6 with TRBJ1-2, with D uncertain. Trimming shortened V by 5 bases and J by 7 bases, and 11 bases separated the two germline ends. The CDR3 runs to 12 residues. Looked up from germline, CDR1 is SGHVS and CDR2 is FNYEAQ. CDR3 coding DNA: TGTGCCAGCAGCAGCGGTGGGGTTGGCTACACCTTC. Protein product: CASSSGGVGYTF. The full variable domain, with the rest looked up from reference TRBV7-6 and TRBJ1-2, is GAGVSQSPRYKVTKRGQDVALRCDPISGHVSLYWYRQALGQGPEFLTYFNYEAQQDKSGLPNDRFSAERPEGSISTLTIQRTEQRDSAMYRCASSSGGVGYTFGSGTRLTVV.

The chain combines TRBV20-1 with TRBJ1-6, with D possibly TRBD1 on 5 matching bases. The V end was cut by 7 bases, the J end by 7 bases, with 23 bases between. The CDR3 spans 16 residues. Germline V gene sequence: CDR1 DFQATT, CDR2 SNEGSKA (reference sequence). CDR3 nucleotides: TGCAGTGTCCCGGGGGAGGGCAGCGGGGGAAATTCACCCCTCCACTTT. Amino acid sequence: CSVPGEGSGGNSPLHF.

This clonotype has more than one count but fewer than ten. The rearrangement links TRBV5-1 to TRBJ1-3; D is possibly TRBD1 (5 bases). Germline values: CDR1 SGHRS, CDR2 YFSETQ. The CDR3 totals 16 residues. With 4 bases removed from V and 0 bases from J, the gap between germline ends came to 14 bases. The CDR3 loop reads CASSNGGYSSGNTIYF. The CDR3, as DNA: TGCGCCAGCAGCAACGGGGGATACTCCTCTGGAAACACCATATATTTT.

This clonotype was observed a few times. As DNA, the CDR3 is TGTGCCAGCAGTTCTCCGGGACAGAACACCGGGGAGCTGTTTTTT. Translating it yields CASSSPGQNTGELFF. The chain uses TRBV28 and TRBJ2-2; D possibly corresponds to TRBD1 (6 bases). Trimming removed 4 bases from V and 1 base from J, with 10 bases in between. Germline V gene lookup returns CDR1 MDHEN and CDR2 SYDVKM. The CDR3 extends over 15 amino acids. The full variable domain, completed using reference TRBV28 and TRBJ2-2, is DVKVTQSSRYLVKRTGEKVFLECVQDMDHENMFWYRQDPGLGLRLIYFSYDVKMKEKGDIPEGYSVSREKKERFSLILESASTNQTSMYLCASSSPGQNTGELFFGEGSRLTVL.

V is TRBV27 and J is TRBJ2-2; D might be TRBD2 (5 bases). V gave up 0 bases and J gave up 6 bases, with 17 bases separating them. The CDR3 runs to 17 residues. Per the germline V gene, CDR1 is MNHEY and CDR2 is SMNVEV (reference sequence). CDR3 bases: TGTGCCAGCAGTTTATCCGCCGGACTCGGATATGCCGGGGAGCTGTTTTTT. Its protein product is CASSLSAGLGYAGELFF.

J is TRBJ1-1 and V is TRBV20-1; D is unclear. The V end was cut by 0 bases, the J end by 14 bases, with 25 bases between. The CDR3 extends over 15 amino acids. Germline V lookup: CDR1 DFQATT, CDR2 SNEGSKA (reference sequence). DNA of the CDR3: TGCAGTGCTAGAGATGCGGTCGAAGGGAACACTGAAGTCTTCTTT. Translating gives CSARDAVEGNTEVFF.

The rearrangement links TRBV7-2 to TRBJ1-2; unclear D gene. V lost 1 base to trimming and J lost 7 bases, with 16 bases between them. The length of the CDR3 is 15 residues. The germline V gene has CDR1 SGHTA and CDR2 FQGNSA. The CDR3 nucleotides read TGTGCCAGCAGCTTAGGCCTACTCCGGCTCCGTGGCTACACCTTC. This encodes CASSLGLLRLRGYTF.

This chain links TRBV19 with TRBJ2-7; a weak D match, TRBD1 (5 bases). Trimming removed 3 bases at V and 6 bases at J, with 12 bases between. CDR3 length: 13 residues. Germline assignment: CDR1 LNHDA and CDR2 SQIVND (reference sequence). CDR3 amino acids: CASSITGSVEQYF. The CDR3 nucleotides are TGTGCCAGTAGTATTACAGGATCGGTCGAGCAGTACTTC.

This clonotype was found a few times. The rearrangement joins TRBV14 to TRBJ2-5, with D unclear. Trimming took 1 base from V and 11 from J, leaving 8 bases between them. Looked up from germline, CDR1 is SGHDN and CDR2 is FVKESK. The CDR3 is made up of 11 amino acids. The CDR3 coding sequence is TGTGCCAGCAGCCAAGTAGACTGGCAGTACTTC. It specifies CASSQVDWQYF.

There are a few counts of this clonotype. This sequence joins TRBV7-9 and TRBJ2-2, with D tentatively TRBD1 (6 bases). Germline values: CDR1 SEHNR, CDR2 FQNEAQ (reference sequence). V lost 5 bases and J 4 bases, leaving 23 bases between the germline ends. This CDR3 region has 18 residues. CDR3 amino acids: CASSDWTQGLGVTGELFF. CDR3 coding DNA: TGTGCCAGCAGCGATTGGACACAGGGCTTAGGGGTCACCGGGGAGCTGTTTTTT.

This clonotype has just a few counts. This sequence joins TRBV29-1 and TRBJ1-4; D ambiguous. V was pared by 4 bases and J by 7 bases, with 13 bases between. The CDR3 runs to 13 residues. The germline V gene encodes CDR1 SQVTM and CDR2 ANQGSEA. CDR3: CSVVGRFGEKLFF. Here the CDR3 DNA reads TGCAGCGTTGTTGGCAGGTTTGGTGAAAAACTGTTTTTT.

The V and J genes are TRBV15 and TRBJ2-5, with 7 positions matching TRBD2. Germline loops: CDR1 LNHNV, CDR2 YYDKDF (reference sequence). Germline trimming cut 8 bases from V and 4 bases from J; bases unmatched to any gene: 7. The CDR3 sequence is 13 residues long. The CDR3 sequence is CATGRARGETQYF. Written as DNA, the CDR3 is TGTGCCACCGGGAGGGCCCGTGGAGAGACCCAGTACTTC.

This clonotype appeared a few times. CDR3 residues: CASSQKVGRQVRGSNTGELFF. CDR3 bases: TGCGCCAGCAGCCAGAAAGTCGGGCGACAGGTTAGAGGGTCGAACACCGGGGAGCTGTTTTTT. The chain uses TRBV4-1 and TRBJ2-2; possibly TRBD1 for D (6 bases). Trimming took off 3 bases at V and 0 bases at J, with 26 bases between the two ends. The CDR3 runs 21 residues. Per the germline V gene, CDR1 is MGHRA and CDR2 is YSYEKL.

This clonotype has a handful of counts. V gene TRBV29-1 combines with J gene TRBJ2-1; D is ambiguous. V was trimmed by 7 bases and J by 2 bases, leaving 6 bases between them. The CDR3 covers 11 residues. Germline V lookup: CDR1 SQVTM, CDR2 ANQGSEA. CDR3 region: CSGSTYNEQFF. The CDR3 region has the DNA TGCAGCGGTTCGACCTACAATGAGCAGTTCTTC.

This clonotype was seen a handful of times. The chain has TRBV2 and TRBJ2-2; 8 nucleotides agree with TRBD2. The CDR3 sequence is 13 residues long. The germline CDR1 and CDR2 sequences are SNHLY and FYNNEI. V dropped 7 bases and J dropped 3; count of bases not matched to a gene: 1. CDR3 in amino acids: CASKREHTGELFF. DNA for the CDR3: TGTGCCAGCAAGCGGGAGCACACCGGGGAGCTGTTTTTT.

This clonotype was picked up a small number of times. The chain has TRBV7-9 and TRBJ1-1; D unclear. The V end was cut by 2 bases, the J end by 4 bases, with 11 bases between. This CDR3 comprises 14 residues. The germline V gene encodes CDR1 SEHNR and CDR2 FQNEAQ (reference sequence). As DNA, the CDR3 is TGTGCCAGCAGCTTACTAACGGTTGTCACTGAAGCTTTCTTT. Its protein product is CASSLLTVVTEAFF.

The chain employs TRBV28 and TRBJ1-6; no reliable D call. Germline CDR1 MDHEN, CDR2 SYDVKM. The CDR3 spans 13 residues. Trimming took off 7 bases at V and 7 bases at J, with 11 bases between the two ends. The chain's CDR3 is CASTLQRNSPLHF. CDR3 DNA sequence: TGTGCCAGCACCCTTCAGCGGAATTCACCCCTCCACTTT. Full variable domain (outside the CDR3, taken from reference TRBV28 and TRBJ1-6): DVKVTQSSRYLVKRTGEKVFLECVQDMDHENMFWYRQDPGLGLRLIYFSYDVKMKEKGDIPEGYSVSREKKERFSLILESASTNQTSMYLCASTLQRNSPLHFGNGTRLTVT.

CDR3 coding DNA: TGTGCCAGCAGTGAAGCCCTTTCCGGTCGGGAGCTGTTTTTT. Translation gives CASSEALSGRELFF. The V gene is TRBV2, the J gene TRBJ2-2; no clear D gene. Germline V gives CDR1 SNHLY, CDR2 FYNNEI. The CDR3 spans 14 residues. The V end was cut by 0 bases, the J end by 9 bases, with 11 bases between.